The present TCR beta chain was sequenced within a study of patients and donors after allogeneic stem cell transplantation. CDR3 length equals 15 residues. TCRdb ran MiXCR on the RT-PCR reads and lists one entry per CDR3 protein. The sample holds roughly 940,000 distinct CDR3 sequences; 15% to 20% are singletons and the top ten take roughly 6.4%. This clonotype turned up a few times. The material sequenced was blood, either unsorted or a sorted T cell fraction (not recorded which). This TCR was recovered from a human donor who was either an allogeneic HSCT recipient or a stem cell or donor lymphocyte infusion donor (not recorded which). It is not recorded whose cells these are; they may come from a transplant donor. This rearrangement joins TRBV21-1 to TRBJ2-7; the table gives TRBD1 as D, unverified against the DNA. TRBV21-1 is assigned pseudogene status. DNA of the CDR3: TGTGCCAGCAGCACCTCGGACAGGGGGACGGACGAGCAGTACTTC. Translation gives CASSTSDRGTDEQYF.